The 20 T cell receptor beta chains presented below share a single source sample, sequenced in a study of technical replicates of blood from several donors. Repertoires were generated with immunoSEQ multiplex PCR, while TCRdb's copy carries only in-frame clones and drops some. Of about 82,000 clones in the sample, roughly 90% are singletons; the top ten hold more than 0.25%. Sequencing input: T cells isolated from PBMCs. These TCRs come from a human donor in good health.

The chain recombines TRBV11-2 with TRBJ2-1; weak D call: TRBD2 (6 bases). V was clipped by 4 bases and J by 7 bases, with 20 bases between them. The V gene's germline CDR1 is SGHAT and CDR2 FQNNGV. CDR3 length: 16 residues. In DNA form, the CDR3 reads TGTGCCAGCAGCTCCACCCGCCCGGATCGGGGGAATGAGCAGTTCTTC. Translation gives CASSSTRPDRGNEQFF.

The chain recombines TRBV11-2 with TRBJ2-1; 11 bases match TRBD2. The germline V gene encodes CDR1 SGHAT and CDR2 FQNNGV. The V gene end was trimmed by 1 base and the J gene end by 4 bases; junction bases not matched to a gene: 9. This CDR3 contains 18 residues. The CDR3 DNA follows: TGTGCCAGCAGCTTAGCTACAGTCGCTAGCGGGAGGTACAATGAGCAGTTCTTC. It encodes CASSLATVASGRYNEQFF.

This clone is a singleton in its sample. The V and J genes are TRBV7-3 and TRBJ2-2, with D possibly being TRBD1 (5 bases). The germline V gene encodes CDR1 SGHTA and CDR2 FQGTGA. This CDR3 comprises 14 residues. V was cut by 10 bases and J by 0 bases, with 12 bases left in between. CDR3 loop: CATQGRANTGELFF. Written as DNA, the CDR3 is TGTGCCACGCAGGGTAGGGCGAACACCGGGGAGCTGTTTTTT.

This clone has a single count. This rearrangement joins TRBV19 to TRBJ1-2, with D maybe TRBD1 (6 bases). The CDR3 extends over 14 amino acids. In germline, CDR1 is LNHDA, CDR2 SQIVND (reference sequence). Deletions cut 2 bases from V and 8 bases from J, with 15 bases between. The CDR3 loop reads CASSIRSAGEGYTF. CDR3 sequence (DNA): TGTGCCAGTAGTATAAGGAGTGCAGGGGAAGGCTACACCTTC.

J is TRBJ2-7 and V is TRBV19, with TRBD1 as a possible D gene (6 bases). This CDR3 comprises 15 residues. The V and J ends lost 4 bases and 2 bases respectively, with 15 bases between them. Germline V gene lookup returns CDR1 LNHDA and CDR2 SQIVND (reference sequence). CDR3 in amino acids: CASSKGTDSPYEQYF. In DNA, the CDR3 is TGTGCCAGTAGTAAGGGAACGGACAGTCCCTACGAGCAGTACTTC.

This chain uses TRBV2 with TRBJ2-2; 10 positions agree with TRBD2. Losses at the gene ends were 6 bases for V and 7 bases for J; bases not matched to a gene: 11. The CDR3 length is 16 residues. The germline gives CDR1 SNHLY, CDR2 FYNNEI. In DNA, the CDR3 is TGTGCCAGCAGCTCAAGCGGGAGGGCCGAGGTCGGGGAGCTGTTTTTT. Encoded protein: CASSSSGRAEVGELFF. The whole variable domain, filled in from reference TRBV2 and TRBJ2-2, reads EPEVTQTPSHQVTQMGQEVILRCVPISNHLYFYWYRQILGQKVEFLVSFYNNEISEKSEIFDDQFSVERPDGSNFTLKIRSTKLEDSAMYFCASSSSGRAEVGELFFGEGSRLTVL.

The chain has TRBV7-9 and TRBJ2-1; D unresolved. V shed 5 bases and J shed 2 bases, with 7 bases lying between them. Germline V gene lookup returns CDR1 SEHNR and CDR2 FQNEAQ (reference sequence). The CDR3 spans 13 residues. The CDR3 nucleotides read TGTGCCAGCAGCATATCGGCCTACAATGAGCAGTTCTTC. It is translated as CASSISAYNEQFF.

This chain joins TRBV7-2 and TRBJ2-4; 11 bases map to TRBD2. Germline V gives CDR1 SGHTA, CDR2 FQGNSA. The trim removed 5 bases at V and 6 bases at J, leaving 9 bases unmatched. This CDR3 contains 16 residues. CDR3 region: CASSPELAGDGNIQYF. The DNA of the CDR3 is TGTGCCAGCAGCCCAGAACTAGCGGGAGATGGAAACATTCAGTACTTC.

The V gene is TRBV25-1, the J gene TRBJ2-6; D may be TRBD1 (6 bases). This CDR3 is built from 16 residues. The V and J ends lost 3 bases and 0 bases respectively, with 9 bases between them. Per germline, CDR1 MGHDK and CDR2 SYGVNS. Written as DNA, the CDR3 is TGTGCCAGCAGTGATACGGGACACTCTGGGGCCAACGTCCTGACTTTC. It specifies CASSDTGHSGANVLTF.

V usage is TRBV28 and J usage is TRBJ1-1, with D perhaps matching TRBD1 (6 bases). This CDR3 has 14 amino acids. Germline-derived CDR1 and CDR2 are MDHEN and SYDVKM. The V gene lost 6 bases and the J gene lost 5 bases, with 16 bases spanning the gap. CDR3 protein: CASSQVQGWTEAFF. DNA of the CDR3: TGTGCCAGCAGCCAGGTACAGGGTTGGACTGAAGCTTTCTTT.

The CDR3 region is CASSPLEDTGELFF. The CDR3 coding sequence is TGTGCCAGCAGCCCCCTCGAGGACACCGGGGAGCTGTTTTTT. The chain employs TRBV7-3 and TRBJ2-2; D not resolved. Germline V gene data show CDR1 as SGHTA and CDR2 as FQGTGA. V lost 5 bases to trimming and J lost 3 bases, with 10 bases between them. CDR3 size: 14 residues.

The genes are TRBV7-9 and TRBJ2-1; weak D call: TRBD2 (6 bases). CDR3 length: 16 residues. The V end lost 4 bases, the J end lost 10 bases, and 23 bases lay between the germline ends. Per germline, CDR1 SEHNR and CDR2 FQNEAQ (reference sequence). CDR3 in amino acids: CASSSPSGATTREQFF. The CDR3 DNA sequence: TGTGCCAGCAGCTCCCCATCGGGAGCCACTACCCGCGAGCAGTTCTTC.

The chain links TRBV10-2 to TRBJ1-1; D perhaps matches TRBD1 (5 bases). CDR3 size: 16 residues. Germline CDR1 WSHSY, CDR2 SAAADI. V lost 3 bases and J 3 bases, leaving 17 bases between the germline ends. The CDR3 bases are TGCGCCAGCAGTGACTTTGGGGGGACGACCGACACTGAAGCTTTCTTT. It is translated as CASSDFGGTTDTEAFF.

The gene calls are TRBV6-5 and TRBJ2-7; D is perhaps TRBD1 (6 bases). The CDR3 consists of 13 residues. V was shortened by 5 bases and J by 3 bases, with 11 bases between the two germline ends. Germline lookup yields CDR1 MNHEY and CDR2 SVGAGI. CDR3 region: CASSPTGRYEQYF. CDR3 bases: TGTGCCAGCAGTCCGACAGGACGCTACGAGCAGTACTTC.

The chain uses TRBV11-2 and TRBJ2-1; D is undetermined. Germline loops: CDR1 SGHAT, CDR2 FQNNGV. The CDR3 sequence is 10 residues long. Trimming left V 4 bases short and J 7 bases short, with 2 bases between. CDR3 in amino acids: CASSSNEQFF. The CDR3 DNA reads as TGTGCCAGCAGCTCAAATGAGCAGTTCTTC.

In DNA, the CDR3 is TGCGCCAGCAGGACGGGGGGTGAAGCTTTCTTT. Encoded protein: CASRTGGEAFF. V usage is TRBV5-1 and J usage is TRBJ1-1; D might be TRBD1 (5 bases). Trimming took 5 bases from V and 7 from J, leaving 9 bases between them. The CDR3 consists of 11 residues. Germline values: CDR1 SGHRS, CDR2 YFSETQ.

The J gene is TRBJ2-4, the V gene TRBV21-1; TRBD1, the table's D call, was not compared with the DNA. TRBV21-1 is designated a pseudogene. The CDR3 consists of 15 residues. CDR3 DNA sequence: TGTGCCAGCAGCAAAGGCAGGACAGTAGAAAACATTCAGTACTTC. Its protein is CASSKGRTVENIQYF.

The gene calls are TRBV28 and TRBJ1-3, with D tentatively TRBD1 (6 bases). V lost 5 bases, J lost 5 bases, and 13 bases lay in between. CDR1 is MDHEN, CDR2 SYDVKM, per germline. This CDR3 comprises 14 residues. The CDR3 loop reads CASSVGDNRNTIYF. The CDR3 coding sequence is TGTGCCAGCAGTGTAGGGGACAACAGAAACACCATATATTTT.

The sample holds one count of this clone. The chain recombines TRBV19 with TRBJ2-1; TRBD2 aligns across 12 bases. Losses at the gene ends were 1 base for V and 6 bases for J; bases not matched to a gene: 1. The CDR3 consists of 15 residues. Germline V gene lookup returns CDR1 LNHDA and CDR2 SQIVND (reference sequence). CDR3: CASSIGTSGTNEQFF. The CDR3 coding sequence is TGTGCCAGTAGTATAGGGACTAGCGGGACCAATGAGCAGTTCTTC.

The V and J genes are TRBV7-3 and TRBJ2-3; 8 positions agree with TRBD1. V shed 2 bases, J shed 2 bases, and the junction held 15 bases outside the gene matches. This CDR3 spans 19 amino acids. Germline V gene lookup returns CDR1 SGHTA and CDR2 FQGTGA. The CDR3 coding sequence is TGTGCCAGCAGCTTATTTTCCGACAGGGGACGGAGAAACACAGATACGCAGTATTTT. It specifies CASSLFSDRGRRNTDTQYF.